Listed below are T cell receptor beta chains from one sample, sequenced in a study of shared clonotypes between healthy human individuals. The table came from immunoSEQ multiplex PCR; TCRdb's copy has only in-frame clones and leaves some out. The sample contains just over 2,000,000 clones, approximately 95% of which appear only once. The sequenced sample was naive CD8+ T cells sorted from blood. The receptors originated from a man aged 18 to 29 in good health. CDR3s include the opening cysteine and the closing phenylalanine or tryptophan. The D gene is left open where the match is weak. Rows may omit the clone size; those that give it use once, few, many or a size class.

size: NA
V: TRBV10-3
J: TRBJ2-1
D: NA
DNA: TGTGCCATCAGTAGGGAGGGGGAGGATGAGCAGTTCTTC
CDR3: CAISREGEDEQFF

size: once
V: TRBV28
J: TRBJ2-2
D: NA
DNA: TGTGCCAGCAGCTACGTGGGGACGGCGAACACCGGGGAGCTGTTTTTT
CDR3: CASSYVGTANTGELFF

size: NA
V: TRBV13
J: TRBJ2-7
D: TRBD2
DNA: TGTGCCAGCAGCATCCGACTAGCGGGAGCTCACGAGCAGTACTTC
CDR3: CASSIRLAGAHEQYF

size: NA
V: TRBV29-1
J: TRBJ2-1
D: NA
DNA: TGCAGCGCTGAGCGGGTTGAGGACAATGAGCAGTTCTTC
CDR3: CSAERVEDNEQFF

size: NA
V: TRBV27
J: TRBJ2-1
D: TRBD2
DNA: TGTGCCAGCAGTTACCTAGCGGGAAGGTCCTACAATGAGCAGTTCTTC
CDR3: CASSYLAGRSYNEQFF

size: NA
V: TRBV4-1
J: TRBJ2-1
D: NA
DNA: TGCGCCAGCAGCCCGCGGCGCTACGCAGGTAATGAGCAGTTCTTC
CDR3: CASSPRRYAGNEQFF

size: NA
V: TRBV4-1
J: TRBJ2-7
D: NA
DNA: TGCGCCAGCAGCCAAGTTATCGGGGAGCGGGCACTCGAGCAGTACTTC
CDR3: CASSQVIGERALEQYF

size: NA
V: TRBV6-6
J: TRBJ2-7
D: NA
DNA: TGTGCCAGCAGTCCGAGGGACTCACCCTACGAGCAGTACTTC
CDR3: CASSPRDSPYEQYF

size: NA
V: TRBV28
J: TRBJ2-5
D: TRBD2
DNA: TGTGCCAGCAGTCAGCGGGGAGCCCAAGAGACCCAGTACTTC
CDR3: CASSQRGAQETQYF

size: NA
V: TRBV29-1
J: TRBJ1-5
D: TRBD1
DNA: TGCAGCGTTCTAACCGGGACAGTTAATCAGCCCCAGCATTTT
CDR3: CSVLTGTVNQPQHF

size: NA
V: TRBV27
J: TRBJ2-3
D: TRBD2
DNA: TGTGCCAGCGCACCCTTCGGGCGGGGGATGATCACAGATACGCAGTATTTT
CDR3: CASAPFGRGMITDTQYF

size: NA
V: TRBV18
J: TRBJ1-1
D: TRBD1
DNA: TGTGCCAGCTCACCACCGGCCGGGACAGGGGGCGACACTGAAGCTTTCTTT
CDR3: CASSPPAGTGGDTEAFF

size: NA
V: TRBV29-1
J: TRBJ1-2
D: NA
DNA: TGCAGCGTTCAAAAGGGGGGCTATGGCTACACCTTC
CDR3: CSVQKGGYGYTF

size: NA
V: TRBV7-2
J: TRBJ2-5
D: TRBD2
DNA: TGTGCCAGCAGTCCTATAGCGGGAGGGCCAATAACCCAGTACTTC
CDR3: CASSPIAGGPITQYF

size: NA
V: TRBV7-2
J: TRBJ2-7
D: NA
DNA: TGTGCCAGCAGACTTAGTCCAGGCTACGAGCAGTACTTC
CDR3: CASRLSPGYEQYF

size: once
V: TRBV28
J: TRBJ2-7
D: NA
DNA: TGTGCCAGCAGTTTATCTTTCTACGAGCAGTACTTC
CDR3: CASSLSFYEQYF

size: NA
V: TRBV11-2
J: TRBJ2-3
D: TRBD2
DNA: TGTGCCAGCAGCTCCCAAACAGCGGGAGCGGATACGCAGTATTTT
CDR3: CASSSQTAGADTQYF

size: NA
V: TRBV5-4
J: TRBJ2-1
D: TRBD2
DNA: TGTGCCAGCAGCTTGAGCGGGGTGGGCAATGAGCAGTTCTTC
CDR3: CASSLSGVGNEQFF